These T cell receptor beta chains were read from a single sample in a study of T cell repertoires in cytomegalovirus infection. No antigen is known for these receptors. One entry per CDR3 protein, called by TCRdb with MiXCR from the reads. The sample consists of hundreds of thousands of distinct CDR3 sequences, roughly 43% of them appearing once. The sample consisted of cultured PBMCs, taken from culture after CMV antigen stimulation. Every receptor here comes from a human donor in good health (CMV status not recorded). Some clones in this sample may be carry-over from other donors' samples. Each CDR3 is given with its conserved first and last residue. The D gene is left open where the match is weak. A row's size may be missing; if present it is once, few, many or a size class.

TRBJ1-3,TRBD1,TRBV11-2,few,CASSSDGTEGNTIYF,TGTGCCAGCAGCTCAGACGGGACAGAGGGAAACACCATATATTTT
TRBJ2-3,-,TRBV7-2,-,CASSRTARGTQYF,TGTGCCAGCAGCCGCACGGCCCGGGGTACGCAGTATTTT
TRBJ2-7,TRBD1,TRBV5-8,-,CASSLWGQLGKFPHYEQYF,TGTGCCAGCAGCTTGTGGGGACAGTTAGGAAAATTTCCGCACTACGAGCAGTACTTC
TRBJ2-1,-,TRBV6-2/TRBV6-3,-,CASSYSEYGNEQFF,TGTGCCAGCAGTTACTCGGAGTATGGTAATGAGCAGTTCTTC
TRBJ1-5,-,TRBV27,-,CASGLWGGQPQHF,TGTGCCAGCGGTTTATGGGGAGGACAGCCCCAGCATTTT
TRBJ2-7,TRBD2,TRBV7-2,many,CASSLRFTSGPYEQYF,TGTGCCAGCAGCTTAAGGTTCACTAGCGGGCCCTACGAGCAGTACTTC
TRBJ1-6,-,TRBV7-8,-,CASSLDLLDSPLHF,TGTGCCAGCAGCTTAGATCTTTTGGATTCACCCCTCCACTTT
TRBJ2-5,TRBD2,TRBV6-2/TRBV6-3,few,CASSLRGLAGGNIRETQYF,TGTGCCAGCAGTCTCCGCGGACTAGCGGGGGGAAATATCCGAGAGACCCAGTACTTC
TRBJ1-2,-,TRBV6-7,-,CASSRKTRGYTF,TGTGCCAGCAGCCGAAAGACGCGGGGCTACACCTTC
TRBJ2-3,TRBD2,TRBV4-1,-,CASSQVGGTQYF,TGCGCCAGCAGCCAAGTGGGAGGGACGCAGTATTTT
TRBJ2-7,TRBD2,TRBV20-1,-,CSAKKGASGVYEQYF,TGCAGTGCTAAGAAAGGGGCTAGCGGGGTCTACGAGCAGTACTTC
TRBJ2-5,TRBD2,TRBV5-4,-,CASMSGAGKEETQYF,TGTGCCAGCATGAGCGGGGCTGGAAAGGAAGAGACCCAGTACTTC
TRBJ1-5,-,TRBV6-2/TRBV6-3,-,CASSYSLWGGNQPQHF,TGTGCCAGCAGTTACTCTCTATGGGGTGGCAATCAGCCCCAGCATTTT
TRBJ1-6,-,TRBV20-1,-,CSASAASSYNSPLHF,TGCAGTGCTAGTGCCGCGAGCTCCTATAATTCACCCCTCCACTTT
TRBJ2-7,-,TRBV20-1,-,CSARSADGYEQYF,TGCAGTGCCAGGAGCGCGGATGGCTACGAGCAGTACTTC
TRBJ2-2,TRBD2,TRBV7-9,-,CATHTSGETGELFF,TGTGCCACCCACACTAGCGGGGAGACCGGGGAGCTGTTTTTT
TRBJ2-3,-,TRBV7-6,-,CASQPNHGDTDTQYF,TGTGCCAGCCAACCCAACCACGGCGACACAGATACGCAGTATTTT
TRBJ2-2,TRBD2,TRBV4-1,-,CASSRVLAGGNTGELFF,TGCGCCAGCAGCCGGGTTCTAGCGGGAGGAAATACCGGGGAGCTGTTTTTT
TRBJ2-7,-,TRBV7-2,-,CASSFGLRPYEQYF,TGTGCCAGCAGCTTTGGACTCCGCCCTTACGAGCAGTACTTC
TRBJ1-1,TRBD1,TRBV20-1,-,CSARRTGITEAFF,TGCAGTGCTAGGAGGACAGGGATCACTGAAGCTTTCTTT
TRBJ2-5,-,TRBV7-2,-,CASSLQAGEETQYF,TGTGCCAGCAGCTTACAGGCCGGGGAAGAGACCCAGTACTTC
TRBJ1-5,TRBD1,TRBV6-2/TRBV6-3,few,CASNPDRGQPQHF,TGTGCCAGCAACCCCGACAGGGGTCAGCCCCAGCATTTT
TRBJ2-3,-,TRBV12-3/TRBV12-4,-,CASSLRRRIPDTQYF,TGTGCCAGCAGTTTACGGCGGCGAATTCCAGATACGCAGTATTTT
TRBJ1-5,-,TRBV7-9,-,CASSREEYSNQPQHF,TGTGCCAGCAGCCGCGAGGAATATAGCAATCAGCCCCAGCATTTT
TRBJ2-3,TRBD1,TRBV7-2,many,CASSSTGASGDTQYF,TGTGCCAGCAGCTCAACAGGGGCATCTGGGGATACGCAGTATTTT
TRBJ2-5,-,TRBV6-8,-,CASSYLVRPGETQYF,TGTGCCAGCAGTTACTTAGTTCGGCCCGGAGAGACCCAGTACTTC
TRBJ2-7,TRBD2,TRBV6-2/TRBV6-3,-,CASNLAGGNYEQYF,TGTGCCAGCAACCTAGCGGGGGGTAACTACGAGCAGTACTTC
TRBJ2-5,-,TRBV7-4,-,CASSLGPMQETQYF,TGTGCCAGCAGCTTAGGACCGATGCAAGAGACCCAGTACTTC
TRBJ2-3,-,TRBV6-1,-,CASRGEGDTQYF,TGTGCCAGCAGGGGTGAAGGGGATACGCAGTATTTT
TRBJ1-6,-,TRBV7-6,-,CADQTRVGSPLHF,TGTGCCGATCAGACCCGGGTCGGTTCACCCCTCCACTTT
TRBJ2-3,-,TRBV7-2,-,CASSLRNRDTQYF,TGTGCCAGCAGCTTAAGGAACCGGGATACGCAGTATTTT
TRBJ2-7,TRBD1,TRBV20-1,-,CSARWMDRAYEQYF,TGCAGTGCTAGATGGATGGACAGGGCGTACGAGCAGTACTTC
TRBJ1-2,-,TRBV6-6,-,CASSAGLADGYTF,TGTGCCAGCTCTGCAGGACTCGCGGATGGCTACACCTTC
TRBJ2-1,TRBD2,TRBV15,-,CATSSLPGTSGKSNEQFF,TGTGCCACCAGCAGTCTACCCGGGACTAGCGGGAAATCCAATGAGCAGTTCTTC
TRBJ2-7,-,TRBV6-2/TRBV6-3,-,CANQAMREQYF,TGTGCCAACCAAGCGATGAGGGAGCAGTACTTC
TRBJ2-7,-,TRBV6-2/TRBV6-3,-,CASSYRQFYEQYF,TGTGCCAGCAGTTACAGACAGTTCTACGAGCAGTACTTC
TRBJ2-1,TRBD2,TRBV12-5,-,CASGSLLAGGPGEQFF,TGTGCTAGTGGTTCGTTACTAGCGGGAGGGCCGGGTGAGCAGTTCTTC
TRBJ2-5,-,TRBV5-1,-,CASSLNLEDQETQYF,TGCGCCAGCAGCTTGAATCTGGAGGACCAAGAGACCCAGTACTTC
TRBJ2-5,-,TRBV28,-,CASRTMSWTQYF,TGTGCCAGCAGAACCATGTCGTGGACCCAGTACTTC
TRBJ2-7,TRBD1,TRBV19,-,CASSTDRGSYEQYF,TGTGCCAGTAGTACGGACAGGGGGTCCTACGAGCAGTACTTC
TRBJ2-1,-,TRBV7-6,few,CASSLRPGTDDNEQFF,TGTGCCAGCAGCTTAAGGCCCGGGACGGATGACAATGAGCAGTTCTTC
TRBJ2-5,-,TRBV4-1,-,CASSQEGRRIYF,TGCGCCAGCAGCCAGGAGGGCAGGCGGATATACTTC
TRBJ2-5,-,TRBV7-9,-,CASSLLGGEVTPTQYF,TGTGCCAGCAGCTTATTGGGCGGAGAGGTGACCCCGACCCAGTACTTC
TRBJ1-2,TRBD1,TRBV7-2,-,CASSLGQASYGYTF,TGTGCCAGCAGCTTGGGACAGGCTAGCTATGGCTACACCTTC
TRBJ2-1,-,TRBV28,-,CAHDGGNEQFF,TGTGCCCACGATGGGGGTAATGAGCAGTTCTTC
TRBJ2-3,-,TRBV7-2,many,CASSSNQGPDTQYF,TGTGCCAGCAGCTCCAATCAGGGACCAGATACGCAGTATTTT
TRBJ2-3,-,TRBV7-6,-,CASSSVRIDTDTQYF,TGTGCCAGCAGCTCTGTTAGGATAGACACAGATACGCAGTATTTT
TRBJ2-2,-,TRBV18,-,CASSAGLRANTGELFF,TGTGCCAGCTCAGCGGGTCTACGGGCGAACACCGGGGAGCTGTTTTTT
TRBJ1-2,-,TRBV7-2,-,CASSLDLGTGGYTF,TGTGCCAGCAGCTTAGATCTGGGAACGGGAGGCTACACCTTC
TRBJ1-6,TRBD1,TRBV5-4,-,CASSPDRGRFSPLHF,TGTGCCAGCAGCCCCGACAGGGGGCGCTTTTCACCCCTCCACTTT
TRBJ2-1,-,TRBV4-3,-,CASSPEVGSNAYNEQFF,TGCGCCAGCAGCCCGGAGGTCGGGAGTAATGCCTACAATGAGCAGTTCTTC
TRBJ2-7,TRBD1,TRBV30,-,CAWRGQGYEQYF,TGTGCCTGGAGGGGACAGGGATACGAGCAGTACTTC
TRBJ2-7,TRBD1,TRBV7-9,few,CASSFRQGAGEQYF,TGTGCCAGCAGCTTTCGGCAGGGGGCTGGGGAGCAGTACTTC
TRBJ2-2,TRBD2,TRBV27,-,CASSLGTSGPNTGELFF,TGTGCCAGCAGTTTAGGGACTAGCGGACCGAACACCGGGGAGCTGTTTTTT